This is a list of T cell receptor beta chains from one sample in a study of T cells in narcolepsy. Measured with immunoSEQ multiplex PCR; TCRdb has only the in-frame clones, and not every one. Of some 30,000 clones listed, roughly four fifths were seen once; the top ten hold around 0.7%. Source material: memory (CD45RA-) CD4+ T cells from blood. These receptors all come from a human donor in good health. CDR3s include the opening cysteine and the closing phenylalanine or tryptophan. A D gene is named only where the DNA matches it firmly. Not all rows give a size; the values are once, few, many and, for expanded clones, a class.

J gene: TRBJ1-5; CDR3 length: 15; D gene: NA; V gene: TRBV18; clone size: once; CDR3 protein: CASSPEGRSNQPQHF; CDR3 DNA: TGTGCCAGCTCCCCTGAGGGGAGAAGCAATCAGCCCCAGCATTTT
J gene: TRBJ1-4; CDR3 length: 15; D gene: NA; V gene: TRBV7-2; clone size: NA; CDR3 protein: CASSLDQGLGEKLFF; CDR3 DNA: TGTGCCAGCAGCTTGGACCAGGGGTTGGGGGAAAAACTGTTTTTT
J gene: TRBJ2-6; CDR3 length: 18; D gene: NA; V gene: TRBV15; clone size: NA; CDR3 protein: CATSIFRGVNSGANVLTF; CDR3 DNA: TGTGCCACCAGCATCTTCCGTGGGGTAAACTCTGGGGCCAACGTCCTGACTTTC
J gene: TRBJ1-1; CDR3 length: 14; D gene: NA; V gene: TRBV28; clone size: NA; CDR3 protein: CASSAVRGVTEAFF; CDR3 DNA: TGTGCCAGCAGTGCCGTTAGGGGTGTGACTGAAGCTTTCTTT
J gene: TRBJ2-7; CDR3 length: 17; D gene: NA; V gene: TRBV4-1; clone size: NA; CDR3 protein: CASSQTDMGIPRPEQYF; CDR3 DNA: TGCGCCAGCAGCCAAACAGACATGGGGATACCACGGCCCGAGCAGTACTTC
J gene: TRBJ2-3; CDR3 length: 15; D gene: TRBD2; V gene: TRBV18; clone size: NA; CDR3 protein: CASSQLAGGADTQYF; CDR3 DNA: TGTGCCAGCTCACAACTAGCGGGGGGGGCAGATACGCAGTATTTT
J gene: TRBJ2-1; CDR3 length: 13; D gene: NA; V gene: TRBV7-8; clone size: NA; CDR3 protein: CASRSQRGNEQFF; CDR3 DNA: TGTGCCAGCAGGTCGCAGAGAGGGAATGAGCAGTTCTTC
J gene: TRBJ1-4; CDR3 length: 15; D gene: NA; V gene: TRBV19; clone size: once; CDR3 protein: CASTTKVRDNEKLFF; CDR3 DNA: TGTGCCAGTACGACCAAAGTTCGCGATAATGAAAAACTGTTTTTT
J gene: TRBJ1-6; CDR3 length: 16; D gene: NA; V gene: TRBV28; clone size: few; CDR3 protein: CASSLAQRGGGTPLHF; CDR3 DNA: TGTGCCAGCAGTTTAGCCCAGAGAGGCGGTGGGACACCCCTCCACTTT
J gene: TRBJ1-6; CDR3 length: 15; D gene: NA; V gene: TRBV7-2; clone size: NA; CDR3 protein: CASSLARAENSPLHF; CDR3 DNA: TGTGCCAGCAGCTTAGCCCGGGCAGAGAATTCACCCCTCCACTTT
J gene: TRBJ2-1; CDR3 length: 14; D gene: NA; V gene: TRBV18; clone size: NA; CDR3 protein: CASSPGGGRNEQFF; CDR3 DNA: TGTGCCAGCTCACCCGGAGGAGGCCGGAATGAGCAGTTCTTC
J gene: TRBJ1-1; CDR3 length: 13; D gene: NA; V gene: TRBV12-5; clone size: NA; CDR3 protein: CASGLVRGPEAFF; CDR3 DNA: TGTGCTAGTGGTTTGGTACGGGGTCCTGAAGCTTTCTTT
J gene: TRBJ1-2; CDR3 length: 16; D gene: TRBD1; V gene: TRBV11-2; clone size: NA; CDR3 protein: CASSFPGQGGGYGYTF; CDR3 DNA: TGTGCCAGCAGCTTCCCCGGACAGGGAGGAGGGTATGGCTACACCTTC
J gene: TRBJ2-7; CDR3 length: 15; D gene: TRBD1; V gene: TRBV13; clone size: NA; CDR3 protein: CASSPQGTGVYEQYF; CDR3 DNA: TGTGCCAGCAGCCCGCAGGGGACAGGGGTATACGAGCAGTACTTC
J gene: TRBJ1-1; CDR3 length: 13; D gene: NA; V gene: TRBV29-1; clone size: few; CDR3 protein: CSVDRATDTEAFF; CDR3 DNA: TGCAGCGTTGATCGGGCGACGGACACTGAAGCTTTCTTT
J gene: TRBJ1-2; CDR3 length: 17; D gene: TRBD1; V gene: TRBV6-1; clone size: once; CDR3 protein: CASSDPILTGKARGYTF; CDR3 DNA: TGTGCCAGCAGTGATCCCATATTGACAGGGAAGGCTCGCGGCTACACCTTC
J gene: TRBJ2-1; CDR3 length: 15; D gene: TRBD2; V gene: TRBV5-1; clone size: NA; CDR3 protein: CASKTGTMAYNEQFF; CDR3 DNA: TGCGCCAGCAAAACGGGGACTATGGCCTACAATGAGCAGTTCTTC
J gene: TRBJ2-5; CDR3 length: 12; D gene: NA; V gene: TRBV14; clone size: NA; CDR3 protein: CASSQDVGTQYF; CDR3 DNA: TGTGCCAGCAGCCAAGACGTGGGGACCCAGTACTTC
J gene: TRBJ2-2; CDR3 length: 15; D gene: NA; V gene: TRBV5-6; clone size: NA; CDR3 protein: CASSLGGLRIGELFF; CDR3 DNA: TGTGCCAGCAGCTTGGGCGGTCTTCGGATAGGAGAGCTGTTTTTT
J gene: TRBJ1-3; CDR3 length: 17; D gene: NA; V gene: TRBV18; clone size: NA; CDR3 protein: CASSPLGTTGSGNTIYF; CDR3 DNA: TGTGCCAGCTCACCACTAGGGACGACGGGCTCTGGAAACACCATATATTTT
J gene: TRBJ2-7; CDR3 length: 15; D gene: TRBD2; V gene: TRBV5-1; clone size: NA; CDR3 protein: CASSYTSGASYEQYF; CDR3 DNA: TGCGCCAGCAGCTACACTAGCGGGGCCTCCTACGAGCAGTACTTC
J gene: TRBJ1-5; CDR3 length: 15; D gene: NA; V gene: TRBV4-2; clone size: NA; CDR3 protein: CASSQGEKRTQLQHF; CDR3 DNA: TGTGCCAGCAGCCAAGGGGAGAAGAGGACCCAGCTCCAGCATTTT
J gene: TRBJ1-2; CDR3 length: 13; D gene: TRBD1; V gene: TRBV5-6; clone size: NA; CDR3 protein: CASSPNRGSGYTF; CDR3 DNA: TGTGCCAGCAGCCCTAACAGGGGTTCTGGCTACACCTTC
J gene: TRBJ1-2; CDR3 length: 13; D gene: NA; V gene: TRBV10-3; clone size: NA; CDR3 protein: CAISVQIVYGYTF; CDR3 DNA: TGTGCCATCAGTGTTCAGATAGTCTATGGCTACACCTTC
J gene: TRBJ1-1; CDR3 length: 17; D gene: TRBD1; V gene: TRBV19; clone size: NA; CDR3 protein: CASSQGTGRSEYTEAFF; CDR3 DNA: TGTGCCAGTAGCCAGGGGACAGGAAGGTCGGAGTACACTGAAGCTTTCTTT
J gene: TRBJ2-1; CDR3 length: 14; D gene: NA; V gene: TRBV5-1; clone size: NA; CDR3 protein: CASSLVQGGGEQFF; CDR3 DNA: TGCGCCAGCAGCTTGGTTCAGGGGGGTGGTGAGCAGTTCTTC
J gene: TRBJ1-5; CDR3 length: 16; D gene: TRBD1; V gene: TRBV7-8; clone size: NA; CDR3 protein: CASSPRTGSGNQPQHF; CDR3 DNA: TGTGCCAGCAGCCCAAGGACAGGTTCTGGCAATCAGCCCCAGCATTTT
J gene: TRBJ1-2; CDR3 length: 13; D gene: NA; V gene: TRBV5-1; clone size: NA; CDR3 protein: CASSREGADGYTF; CDR3 DNA: TGCGCCAGCAGCCGCGAAGGGGCCGATGGCTACACCTTC
J gene: TRBJ1-6; CDR3 length: 19; D gene: NA; V gene: TRBV5-1; clone size: NA; CDR3 protein: CASSLGAGAGSSYNSPLHF; CDR3 DNA: TGCGCCAGCAGCTTGGGGGCAGGGGCAGGCAGCTCCTATAATTCACCCCTCCACTTT
J gene: TRBJ1-2; CDR3 length: 15; D gene: NA; V gene: TRBV19; clone size: NA; CDR3 protein: CASSDQRRGYYGYTF; CDR3 DNA: TGTGCCAGTAGTGATCAAAGACGGGGTTACTATGGCTACACCTTC
J gene: TRBJ2-3; CDR3 length: 15; D gene: NA; V gene: TRBV7-9; clone size: NA; CDR3 protein: CASSGGHMITDTQYF; CDR3 DNA: TGTGCCAGCAGTGGGGGACACATGATCACAGATACGCAGTATTTT
J gene: TRBJ2-2; CDR3 length: 14; D gene: NA; V gene: TRBV7-8; clone size: NA; CDR3 protein: CASSQTYNTGELFF; CDR3 DNA: TGTGCCAGCAGCCAGACATATAACACCGGGGAGCTGTTTTTT
J gene: TRBJ1-5; CDR3 length: 16; D gene: NA; V gene: TRBV28; clone size: NA; CDR3 protein: CASSPRRAGDNQPQHF; CDR3 DNA: TGTGCCAGCAGTCCCCGACGGGCAGGGGACAATCAGCCCCAGCATTTT
J gene: TRBJ1-4; CDR3 length: 14; D gene: TRBD1; V gene: TRBV13; clone size: NA; CDR3 protein: CASSRDRGNEKLFF; CDR3 DNA: TGTGCCAGCAGCAGGGACAGAGGTAATGAAAAACTGTTTTTT
J gene: TRBJ1-4; CDR3 length: 11; D gene: NA; V gene: TRBV20-1; clone size: NA; CDR3 protein: CSADHNEKLFF; CDR3 DNA: TGCAGTGCTGACCATAATGAAAAACTGTTTTTT
J gene: TRBJ2-2; CDR3 length: 15; D gene: TRBD2; V gene: TRBV5-1; clone size: NA; CDR3 protein: CASSGGPGGSGELFF; CDR3 DNA: TGCGCCAGCAGCGGAGGACCCGGGGGGTCCGGGGAGCTGTTTTTT
J gene: TRBJ2-3; CDR3 length: 17; D gene: NA; V gene: TRBV7-2; clone size: few; CDR3 protein: CASSLASDQTSTDTQYF; CDR3 DNA: TGTGCCAGCAGCTTAGCGTCGGACCAAACTAGCACAGATACGCAGTATTTT
J gene: TRBJ1-3; CDR3 length: 15; D gene: NA; V gene: TRBV11-2; clone size: NA; CDR3 protein: CASSSGILSGNTIYF; CDR3 DNA: TGTGCCAGCAGCTCGGGGATCCTCTCTGGAAACACCATATATTTT
J gene: TRBJ1-1; CDR3 length: 17; D gene: TRBD1; V gene: TRBV2; clone size: NA; CDR3 protein: CASRDEWDRASNTEAFF; CDR3 DNA: TGTGCCAGCAGGGACGAGTGGGACAGGGCATCGAACACTGAAGCTTTCTTT
J gene: TRBJ2-1; CDR3 length: 16; D gene: NA; V gene: TRBV21-1; clone size: NA; CDR3 protein: CASSDPRDRSYNEQFF; CDR3 DNA: TGTGCCAGCAGCGATCCCCGGGACAGGTCCTACAATGAGCAGTTCTTC
J gene: TRBJ1-1; CDR3 length: 14; D gene: NA; V gene: TRBV5-8; clone size: NA; CDR3 protein: CASSLGQKNTEAFF; CDR3 DNA: TGTGCCAGCAGCTTGGGTCAGAAGAACACTGAAGCTTTCTTT
J gene: TRBJ1-4; CDR3 length: 16; D gene: TRBD1; V gene: TRBV5-1; clone size: NA; CDR3 protein: CASSQLGQGANEKLFF; CDR3 DNA: TGCGCCAGCAGCCAACTCGGACAGGGGGCTAATGAAAAACTGTTTTTT
J gene: TRBJ1-3; CDR3 length: 21; D gene: NA; V gene: TRBV4-2; clone size: few; CDR3 protein: CASSQELISSGRLSSGNTIYF; CDR3 DNA: TGTGCCAGCAGCCAAGAATTGATCTCGTCGGGAAGGCTGTCCTCTGGAAACACCATATATTTT
J gene: TRBJ2-3; CDR3 length: 15; D gene: TRBD1; V gene: TRBV28; clone size: NA; CDR3 protein: CASSFDRVSTDTQYF; CDR3 DNA: TGTGCCAGCAGTTTCGACAGGGTATCTACAGATACGCAGTATTTT